This T cell receptor beta chain was observed in a study of post-analysis software for immune sequencing data. Study-level background: Disease courses included relapsing-remitting, secondary progressive and progressive-relapsing multiple sclerosis. Findings of the study overall: Samples sharing a preparation batch grouped tightly together when assessed by F measure. Normalized Chao1 diversity was significantly reduced in patients versus controls. In patients, TRBV5-6, TRBV5-1 and TRBV20-1 belonged to four or five TRBV segments found more frequently than in controls.

The CDR3 loop spans 16 amino acids. With 6 bases clipped from V and 2 bases from J, the junction kept 9 bases outside the gene matches. CDR1 SEHNR and CDR2 FQNEAQ come from the germline V gene (reference sequence). Presence of unique molecular identifiers characterized the TCR beta cDNA libraries. From around 0.96 to 9.9 million T cells, around 500,000 cDNA molecules were obtained. From the PCR reads, TCRdb called clonotypes with MiXCR, one entry per CDR3 protein. The sample shows 500,000 to 600,000 distinct CDR3 sequences, about 40% of them seen only once. In the case of this clonotype: Its antigen is still unknown.

Sequenced: blood. The origin of this receptor is a girl aged 10 to 17 with multiple sclerosis. The chain employs TRBV7-9 and TRBJ2-5, with 10 bases lining up with TRBD1. In DNA form, the CDR3 reads TGTGCCAGCAGTGGACAGGGGGGACTTGCGCAAGAGACCCAGTACTTC. This translates into CASSGQGGLAQETQYF.